A selection of T cell receptor beta chains follows, all from one sample in a study of blood T cell repertoires in COVID-19. Sequencing was performed with immunoSEQ multiplex PCR; in TCRdb, only in-frame clones are kept and a portion is missing. The sample has about 190,000 clones, approximately 84% seen once. The sequenced material came from peripheral blood. The receptor set was obtained from a woman between 65 and 79 years old with active or convalescent COVID-19. CDR3s include the opening cysteine and the closing phenylalanine or tryptophan. Each record gives: V gene, J gene, clone size, CDR3 protein. Some rows mark clone size as missing; the rest say once, few, many or name a class of expanded clone.

TRBV27,TRBJ2-1,once,CASSPSGSYNEQFF
TRBV28,TRBJ2-7,.,CASSFWGRGNEQYF
TRBV10-3,TRBJ2-1,.,CAIRGQGPGGLYNEQFF
TRBV10-3,TRBJ2-7,.,CAIYSGTSSEQYF
TRBV7-3,TRBJ2-1,once,CASSPGQGRPQQFF
TRBV27,TRBJ1-1,.,CASSISPRNTEAFF
TRBV7-3,TRBJ2-3,.,CASSLLAGLTDTQYF
TRBV10-3,TRBJ1-5,.,CAISESEVRNQPQHF
TRBV7-9,TRBJ1-1,.,CASSLLGGAGTEAFF
TRBV4-2,TRBJ2-5,.,CASSKTSTSEETQYF
TRBV9,TRBJ2-3,.,CASSARGRTDTQYF
TRBV5-6,TRBJ2-2,.,CASSSRQGAFELFF
TRBV29-1,TRBJ2-7,.,CSVEPHRGSEQYF
TRBV28,TRBJ2-7,.,CASSQPRTSGNEQYF
TRBV5-1,TRBJ1-2,.,CASSPGTGGDGYTF
TRBV3-1/TRBV3-2,TRBJ2-2,once,CASSQYPGGRELFF
TRBV19,TRBJ2-1,.,CASKPGQGANEQFF
TRBV6-2/TRBV6-3,TRBJ1-5,many,CASSYSSGTGHYQPQHF
TRBV7-9,TRBJ1-1,.,CASSQSFEAFF
TRBV3-1/TRBV3-2,TRBJ1-1,.,CASSPKPTGKAFF
TRBV9,TRBJ1-2,.,CASSPSTGDYGYTF
TRBV9,TRBJ2-1,.,CASSVTSGSHEQFF
TRBV9,TRBJ2-5,.,CASSVELARTETQYF
TRBV5-6,TRBJ2-5,.,CASSFYGGQETQYF
TRBV25-1,TRBJ2-7,.,CASSAPGTSGPYEQYF
TRBV27,TRBJ2-7,.,CASRGLGGYEQYF
TRBV18,TRBJ1-2,.,CASSYLNPQGEDGYTF
TRBV5-4,TRBJ2-5,once,CASSFGQETQYF
TRBV7-3,TRBJ2-3,.,CASSLNRGLTDTQYF
TRBV6-2/TRBV6-3,TRBJ2-1,.,CASSYFRKGGYNEQFF
TRBV11-2,TRBJ2-7,.,CASSRPGVYREQYF
TRBV9,TRBJ2-1,.,CASGLARNEQFF
TRBV30,TRBJ2-7,.,CAWSRGYEQYF
TRBV2,TRBJ2-3,.,CASILRAGGSDTQYF
TRBV12-3/TRBV12-4,TRBJ1-2,.,CASSRLGGYTF
TRBV3-1/TRBV3-2,TRBJ1-6,once,CASSQDKGIGLLTPLHF
TRBV29-1,TRBJ2-7,.,CSVEGTGSSYEQYF
TRBV6-6,TRBJ2-3,.,CATETGDTDTQYF
TRBV20-1,TRBJ2-7,.,CSASNDAGGSYEQYF
TRBV21-1,TRBJ2-6,.,CASSKKQGVHPGSGANVLTF
TRBV6-5,TRBJ2-5,.,CASSYSKSNERETQYF
TRBV28,TRBJ2-7,.,CASSRPITYEQYF
TRBV7-9,TRBJ2-5,.,CASSSKTGEETQYF
TRBV5-4,TRBJ1-1,.,CASSARGQAIGNTEAFF
TRBV28,TRBJ1-1,.,CASSPPRGTAGTEAFF
TRBV3-1/TRBV3-2,TRBJ1-2,.,CASSQDGGQGYGYTF
TRBV5-1,TRBJ2-3,.,CASSLSSDTQYF
TRBV28,TRBJ1-2,.,CATPDREGRAYYGYTF